This TCR beta chain was captured in a study of T cells in Graves' hyperthyroidism and ophthalmopathy. Newly diagnosed patients aged 18 to 65 had hyperthyroidism of under 2 months' duration. V lost 0 bases and J lost 3, with 10 bases in between. CDR1 and CDR2 from the germline V gene are SGHRS and YFSETQ. This CDR3 is 14 amino acids long. This clonotype came up many times. Its antigen is not identified. Study results and limitations: Stable hyperthyroidism was told apart from ophthalmopathy by a model built on 13 V-J features. Researchers found most expanded thyroid clonotypes above 0.001 in blood as well.

The investigators amplified TCR beta CDR3 regions from RNA transcripts. First-round RT-PCR with HTBI primers amplified the TCR CDR3 region. TCRdb passed the multiplex PCR reads through MiXCR, listing each CDR3 protein once. Here the sample spans about 360,000 distinct CDR3 sequences, 15% to 18% being singletons. The sequenced material came from blood. The sequence came from a woman between 18 and 30 years old with Graves' hyperthyroidism that later progressed to Graves' ophthalmopathy. The V gene is TRBV5-1, the J gene TRBJ2-7, with D possibly TRBD1 on 6 matching bases. The CDR3 reads CASSLGGQNYEQYF. As DNA, the CDR3 is TGCGCCAGCAGCTTGGGCGGACAGAACTACGAGCAGTACTTC.